This T cell receptor beta chain came from a study of T-cell reconstitution after alpha-beta-depleted transplantation in children. Study findings and constraints: The study reportedly traced alpha-beta T cells about two months after transplant to several hundred expanded graft clones.

This clonotype was observed many times. Its antigen is not known. This CDR3 contains 18 residues. The germline CDR1 and CDR2 sequences are MNHNS and SASEGT. V dropped 8 bases and J dropped 3; count of bases not matched to a gene: 15. Preparation of the TCRbeta library involved a method that used unique molecular identifiers. Via MiXCR, TCRdb re-called the PCR reads, giving one row per CDR3 protein. The sample comprises about 240,000 distinct CDR3 sequences, 25% of which are singletons, and 2.6% rests with the top ten. This TCR was recovered from a girl aged 2 to 10 with Fanconi anemia, due to receive a stem cell transplant. The sample consisted of PBMCs, taken before TCRalphabeta/CD19-depleted stem cell transplant. The J gene is TRBJ2-5, the V gene TRBV6-1, with 13 nucleotides matching TRBD2. The CDR3 loop reads CASLRRLAGGRLEETQYF. In DNA form, the CDR3 reads TGTGCCAGCCTACGGCGACTAGCGGGGGGCCGGTTAGAAGAGACCCAGTACTTC.